The 14 T cell receptor beta chains reported below all come from one sample, sequenced in a study of T cells in Graves' hyperthyroidism and ophthalmopathy. Researchers amplified the TCR beta CDR3 regions from RNA transcripts. HTBI primers drove first-round RT-PCR of the TCR CDR3. One entry per CDR3 protein, called by TCRdb with MiXCR from the multiplex PCR reads. The sample yields about 400,000 distinct CDR3 sequences, around an eighth seen once. The sequenced sample consisted of blood. Source of these receptors: a man aged 45-65 years with Graves' ophthalmopathy.

This clonotype occurred many times. The chain recombines TRBV6-1 with TRBJ2-1, with D tentatively TRBD1 (6 bases). Per the germline V gene, CDR1 is MNHNS and CDR2 is SASEGT. This CDR3 comprises 13 residues. V lost 4 bases and J lost 4, with 8 bases in between. This CDR3 is CASSGDNYNEQFF. The CDR3 nucleotides read TGTGCCAGCAGTGGGGACAATTACAATGAGCAGTTCTTC.

A few counts support this clonotype. This chain uses TRBV6-1 with TRBJ2-6, with 8 bases aligning to TRBD2. CDR1 and CDR2 (germline): MNHNS, SASEGT. V lost 6 bases to trimming and J lost 2 bases; unmatched junction nucleotides: 9. CDR3 length: 17 residues. CDR3 protein: CASSHTSGNTGANVLTF. In DNA form, the CDR3 reads TGTGCCAGCAGCCACACTAGCGGAAACACTGGGGCCAACGTCCTGACTTTC.

This clonotype was recorded at least ten times. The chain has TRBV5-1 and TRBJ2-7, with TRBD2 matching 12 bases. There are 18 residues in the CDR3. Germline V CDR1 and CDR2: SGHRS, YFSETQ. V dropped 1 base and J dropped 1; count of bases not matched to a gene: 9. CDR3 nucleotide sequence: TGCGCCAGCAGCTTGTGGAGTTCAGGGACTAGCGGGTCCTACGAGCAGTACTTC. Residues: CASSLWSSGTSGSYEQYF.

This clonotype was recorded many times. J is TRBJ2-4 and V is TRBV20-1, with 7 nucleotides matching TRBD2. Per germline, CDR1 DFQATT and CDR2 SNEGSKA (reference sequence). The trim removed 2 bases at V and 7 bases at J, leaving 8 bases unmatched. There are 14 residues in the CDR3. CDR3 in DNA: TGCAGTGCTAGACCCCCTGGGGGAGGGAACATTCAGTACTTC. As protein: CSARPPGGGNIQYF.

This clonotype was counted at least ten times. V is TRBV11-3 and J is TRBJ2-1; D might be TRBD1 or TRBD2, each matching 7 bases. The V gene's germline CDR1 is SGHNT and CDR2 YENEEA. CDR3 length: 20 amino acids. Trimming cost V 4 bases and J 1 base, with 26 bases left between them. Here the CDR3 DNA reads TGTGCCAGCAGCTCCGGCTCCGCACCAGGGGGAGGGGAGTCCTACAATGAGCAGTTCTTC. Translating it yields CASSSGSAPGGGESYNEQFF.

This clonotype was recorded at least ten times. The chain combines TRBV24-1 with TRBJ2-7; D is ambiguous. This CDR3 comprises 16 residues. Trimming pared 3 bases from V and 5 bases from J, leaving 19 bases between. Per germline, CDR1 KGHDR and CDR2 SFDVKD. CDR3 sequence reads: CATSDGSASAKDEQYF. For the CDR3, the DNA is TGTGCCACCAGTGATGGTTCAGCGTCCGCTAAGGACGAGCAGTACTTC.

The chain has TRBV14 and TRBJ1-1; D uncertain. V was shortened by 11 bases and J by 0 bases, with 13 bases between the two germline ends. From germline, CDR1 is SGHDN and CDR2 FVKESK. CDR3 size: 13 residues. The CDR3 nucleotides read TGTGCCGTCTCCAGGCAAATGAACACTGAAGCTTTCTTT. Protein product: CAVSRQMNTEAFF.

This clonotype was counted ten times or more. The chain has TRBV7-8 and TRBJ1-6; TRBD1 is a possible D gene (6 bases). In germline, CDR1 is SGHVS, CDR2 FQNEAQ. With 1 base removed from V and 10 bases from J, the gap between germline ends came to 14 bases. The CDR3 extends over 15 amino acids. CDR3 nucleotides: TGTGCCAGCAGCTTAGATGGGGGGCAGGGGTCACCCCTCCACTTT. This gives the protein CASSLDGGQGSPLHF.

This clonotype was observed a few times. The chain is built from TRBV28 and TRBJ2-3, with 9 bases aligning to TRBD1. The trim removed 6 bases at V and 2 bases at J, leaving 6 bases unmatched. The CDR3 is 15 amino acids. Germline values: CDR1 MDHEN, CDR2 SYDVKM. CDR3 bases: TGTGCCAGCAGGAAGGACAGGGGCACCACAGATACGCAGTATTTT. It encodes CASRKDRGTTDTQYF.

This clonotype was seen at least ten times. CDR3 amino acids: CASSLGAGRTDTQYF. CDR3 nucleotides: TGCGCCAGCAGCCTGGGGGCCGGCCGAACAGATACGCAGTATTTT. This chain connects TRBV5-1 to TRBJ2-3; maybe TRBD1 (6 bases). The V and J ends lost 4 bases and 3 bases respectively, with 15 bases between them. This CDR3 is built from 15 residues. The V gene's germline CDR1 is SGHRS and CDR2 YFSETQ.

This clonotype was observed at least ten times. The J gene is TRBJ2-7, the V gene TRBV30, with D unclear. CDR1 and CDR2 (germline): GTSNPN, SVGIG (reference sequence). V lost 1 base and J lost 2, with 3 bases in between. This CDR3 has 11 residues. The CDR3 sequence: CAWSDPYEQYF. The CDR3 DNA reads TGTGCCTGGAGTGACCCCTACGAGCAGTACTTC.

This clonotype was seen only a few times. The chain carries TRBV6-1 and TRBJ2-7, with 11 bases lining up with TRBD1. The V and J ends lost 0 bases and 2 bases, in that order; junction bases with no gene match: 3. The V gene's germline CDR1 is MNHNS and CDR2 SASEGT. The CDR3 has 16 amino acids. This CDR3 reads CASSEADRGPPYEQYF. The CDR3 bases are TGTGCCAGCAGTGAAGCGGACAGGGGGCCCCCCTACGAGCAGTACTTC.

The V gene is TRBV12-5, the J gene TRBJ2-3; TRBD1 is a possible D gene (6 bases). V was clipped by 0 bases and J by 14 bases, with 15 bases between them. CDR1 and CDR2 from the germline V gene are LGHNT and FRNRAP. The CDR3 is made up of 13 amino acids. The CDR3 DNA sequence: TGTGCTAGTGGTTTGGTACGCTCAGGGGTGGTGTATTTT. Encoded protein: CASGLVRSGVVYF.

V usage is TRBV14 and J usage is TRBJ2-7; D remains unclear. The CDR3 has 11 amino acids. V was clipped by 2 bases and J by 8 bases, with 7 bases between them. Looked up from germline, CDR1 is SGHDN and CDR2 is FVKESK. The CDR3 reads CASSQFGQQYF. The CDR3 DNA reads as TGTGCCAGCAGCCAATTTGGACAGCAGTACTTC.